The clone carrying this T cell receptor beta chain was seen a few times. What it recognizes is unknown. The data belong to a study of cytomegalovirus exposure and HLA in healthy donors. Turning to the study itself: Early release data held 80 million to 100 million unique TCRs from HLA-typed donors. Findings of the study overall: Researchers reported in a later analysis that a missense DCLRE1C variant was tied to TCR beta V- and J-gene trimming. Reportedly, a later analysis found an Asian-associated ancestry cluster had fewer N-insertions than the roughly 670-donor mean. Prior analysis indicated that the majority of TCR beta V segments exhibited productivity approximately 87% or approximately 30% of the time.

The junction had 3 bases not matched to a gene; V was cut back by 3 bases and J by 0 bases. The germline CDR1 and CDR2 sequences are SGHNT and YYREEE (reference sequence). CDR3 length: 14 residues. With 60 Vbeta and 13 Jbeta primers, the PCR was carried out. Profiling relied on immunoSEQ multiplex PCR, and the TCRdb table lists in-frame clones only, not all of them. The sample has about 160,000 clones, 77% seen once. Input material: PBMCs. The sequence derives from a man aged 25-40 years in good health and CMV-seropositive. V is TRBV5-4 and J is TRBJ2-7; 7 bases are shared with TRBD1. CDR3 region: CASSWDSSSYEQYF. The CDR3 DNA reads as TGTGCCAGCAGCTGGGACAGCAGCTCCTACGAGCAGTACTTC.